These 27 T cell receptor beta chains came from one sample sequenced in a study of blood T cell repertoires in COVID-19. Profiled with immunoSEQ multiplex PCR; TCRdb holds only in-frame clones, not every one. This sample has a few hundred thousand clones; 84% occur once, and the top ten carry under 15%. Source material: peripheral blood. The receptors stem from a human donor in a cohort sampled during active COVID-19.

CDR3 sequence: CASSPSGTGNEKLFF. In nucleotides, the CDR3 is TGTGCCAGCAGTCCCTCCGGGACAGGGAATGAAAAACTGTTTTTT. The chain recombines TRBV6-6 with TRBJ1-4, with 9 bases identical to TRBD1. The ends lost 5 bases at V and 5 bases at J; junction bases unmatched: 6. Germline V gene lookup returns CDR1 MNHNY and CDR2 SVGAGI (reference sequence). The CDR3 extends over 15 amino acids.

The chain combines TRBV7-9 with TRBJ1-1; D gene unclear. There are 10 residues in the CDR3. Germline CDR1 is SEHNR and CDR2 is FQNEAQ (reference sequence). Trimming took off 5 bases at V and 7 bases at J, with 5 bases between the two ends. The CDR3 region is CASSPNEAFF. As DNA, the CDR3 is TGTGCCAGCAGCCCCAATGAAGCTTTCTTT.

The V and J genes are TRBV3-1 (or the pseudogene TRBV3-2) and TRBJ2-2; 8 bases match TRBD2. V dropped 6 bases and J dropped 7; count of bases not matched to a gene: 7. The length of the CDR3 is 14 residues. CDR1 LGHDT and CDR2 YNNKEL come from the germline V gene (reference sequence). The CDR3 region has the DNA TGTGCCAGCAGGAAGCGGGAGAGTGGCGGGGAGCTGTTTTTT. Encoded protein: CASRKRESGGELFF.

V usage is TRBV7-8 and J usage is TRBJ1-6, with D unresolved. Germline-derived CDR1 and CDR2 are SGHVS and FQNEAQ. The CDR3 totals 14 residues. The V and J ends lost 3 bases and 4 bases respectively, with 7 bases between them. CDR3 amino acids: CASSLQTYNSPLHF. The CDR3 coding sequence is TGTGCCAGCAGCTTGCAAACTTATAATTCACCCCTCCACTTT.

The CDR3 nucleotides are TGTGCCAGCAGAGAAACAGGGAGCTACGAGCAGTACTTC. Amino acids: CASRETGSYEQYF. This chain uses TRBV25-1 with TRBJ2-7, with D perhaps TRBD1 (6 bases). The germline V gene has CDR1 MGHDK and CDR2 SYGVNS. V was cut by 6 bases and J by 3 bases, with 12 bases left in between. This CDR3 spans 13 amino acids.

The genes are TRBV19 and TRBJ2-2; 9 bases are shared with TRBD1. This CDR3 comprises 14 residues. Unmatched junction bases numbered 4, after V lost 7 bases and J lost 4 bases. Germline CDR1 is LNHDA and CDR2 is SQIVND (reference sequence). CDR3: CASNRGQSTGELFF. The DNA of the CDR3 is TGTGCCAGTAACAGGGGGCAGAGCACCGGGGAGCTGTTTTTT.

The rearrangement links TRBV24-1 to TRBJ2-3; 7 bases are shared with TRBD1. From germline, CDR1 is KGHDR and CDR2 SFDVKD. The trim removed 3 bases at V and 2 bases at J, leaving 4 bases unmatched. This CDR3 has 15 amino acids. The CDR3 sequence: CATSDRTGNTDTQYF. The DNA for the CDR3 is TGTGCCACCAGTGATCGGACAGGAAACACAGATACGCAGTATTTT.

The V and J genes are TRBV7-2 and TRBJ2-5; no firm D call. The CDR3 has 13 amino acids. V lost 0 bases, J lost 8 bases, and 10 bases lay in between. Germline V CDR1 and CDR2: SGHTA, FQGNSA. CDR3 amino acids: CASSLAASVTQYF. DNA for the CDR3: TGTGCCAGCAGCTTAGCCGCCAGTGTAACCCAGTACTTC.

In this sample, this clone turned up once. The chain uses TRBV7-9 and TRBJ2-5; 7 positions match TRBD1. V lost 0 bases, J lost 2 bases, and 6 bases stayed unmatched. Germline CDR1 SEHNR, CDR2 FQNEAQ (reference sequence). This CDR3 has 16 residues. CDR3 nucleotide sequence: TGTGCCAGCAGCTTAGCGCTGGGACAGCAGCAAGAGACCCAGTACTTC. It is translated as CASSLALGQQQETQYF.

V is TRBV7-9 and J is TRBJ1-4, with D possibly being TRBD1 (5 bases). The germline CDR1 and CDR2 sequences are SEHNR and FQNEAQ (reference sequence). CDR3 length equals 17 residues. V gave up 1 base and J gave up 1 base, with 13 bases separating them. This CDR3 reads CASSLGQGSLTNEKLFF. The CDR3 coding sequence is TGTGCCAGCAGCTTAGGTCAGGGAAGTTTAACTAATGAAAAACTGTTTTTT. The full variable domain, its missing parts supplied by reference TRBV7-9 and TRBJ1-4, is DTGVSQNPRHKITKRGQNVTFRCDPISEHNRLYWYRQTLGQGPEFLTYFQNEAQLEKSRLLSDRFSAERPKGSFSTLEIQRTEQGDSAMYLCASSLGQGSLTNEKLFFGSGTQLSVL.

This clone has just a few counts. The chain uses TRBV28 and TRBJ1-2; TRBD1 matches at 10 bases. J gave up 7 bases and V 5 bases, and 10 bases lay outside the gene matches. From germline, CDR1 is MDHEN and CDR2 SYDVKM. The CDR3 has 15 residues. CDR3 residues: CASSDTRTGGAGYTF. For the CDR3, the DNA is TGTGCCAGCAGTGATACTCGGACAGGGGGAGCTGGCTACACCTTC.

The chain uses TRBV2 and TRBJ2-1, with TRBD2 as a possible D gene (5 bases). CDR3 length equals 15 residues. The germline V and J ends were trimmed by 0 bases and 8 bases, with 14 bases remaining between them. Per germline, CDR1 SNHLY and CDR2 FYNNEI. The CDR3 coding sequence is TGTGCCAGCAGTGAAGCCACAAGAGGGTCCGATGAGCAGTTCTTC. Protein: CASSEATRGSDEQFF.

This chain links TRBV24-1 with TRBJ1-5; TRBD1 matches at 7 bases. From germline, CDR1 is KGHDR and CDR2 SFDVKD. The junction had 4 bases not matched to a gene; V was cut back by 3 bases and J by 0 bases. This CDR3 comprises 16 residues. The CDR3 spells CATSDAGQNSNQPQHF. The CDR3, as DNA: TGTGCCACCAGTGATGCGGGACAGAATAGCAATCAGCCCCAGCATTTT.

CDR3 DNA sequence: TGCGCCAGCAGCTCTAGCCCTGCGAACACTGAAGCTTTCTTT. Encoded protein: CASSSSPANTEAFF. The V gene is TRBV5-1, the J gene TRBJ1-1; D is unclear. In germline, CDR1 is SGHRS, CDR2 YFSETQ. The CDR3 covers 14 residues. The V gene lost 3 bases and the J gene lost 1 base, with 10 bases spanning the gap.

This chain uses TRBV4-2 with TRBJ1-1, with D possibly TRBD1 on 6 matching bases. CDR1 and CDR2 (germline): LGHNA, YNFKEQ. Between the trimmed V and J ends, which lost 0 bases and 1 base, there was a span of 9 bases. The CDR3 spans 15 residues. CDR3 sequence (DNA): TGTGCCAGCAGCCAAGATCGACAGGAGAACACTGAAGCTTTCTTT. This codes for CASSQDRQENTEAFF.

This sequence joins TRBV7-6 and TRBJ2-5, with no clear D. Germline V gives CDR1 SGHVS, CDR2 FNYEAQ. The CDR3 has 17 residues. V was pared by 1 base and J by 6 bases, with 21 bases between. The CDR3 DNA reads as TGTGCCAGCAGCTTAGTAATGAAAGGCCTAGATTTGAAGACCCAGTACTTC. The encoded protein is CASSLVMKGLDLKTQYF.

The V gene is TRBV13, the J gene TRBJ2-1; the match to TRBD1 covers 9 bases. Germline CDR1 is PRHDT and CDR2 is FYEKMQ (reference sequence). CDR3 length equals 16 residues. The V and J ends lost 1 base and 10 bases, in that order; junction bases with no gene match: 11. CDR3 sequence: CASSLVVGQGRKEQFF. The CDR3 coding sequence is TGTGCCAGCAGCTTAGTTGTGGGACAGGGACGCAAGGAGCAGTTCTTC.

The V gene is TRBV5-1, the J gene TRBJ2-4, with 8 bases aligning to TRBD1. Germline CDR1 is SGHRS and CDR2 is YFSETQ. V lost 4 bases and J lost 1; bases outside the gene matches: 13. This CDR3 comprises 18 residues. CDR3: CASSHYRDRRLAKNIQYF. The CDR3 coding sequence is TGCGCCAGCAGCCATTACAGGGACAGGAGGTTGGCCAAAAACATTCAGTACTTC.

V and J are TRBV9 and TRBJ2-5, with 10 bases lining up with TRBD1. Germline CDR1 is SGDLS and CDR2 is YYNGEE. J lost 5 bases, V lost 0 bases, and 7 bases had no gene match. There are 16 residues in the CDR3. Written as DNA, the CDR3 is TGTGCCAGCAGCGTAGGTTTGGGGACAGGGGTTGAGACCCAGTACTTC. Encoded protein: CASSVGLGTGVETQYF.

The CDR3 region is CSASSMKNTEAFF. The CDR3 coding sequence is TGCAGCGCATCATCTATGAAGAACACTGAAGCTTTCTTT. The chain recombines TRBV29-1 with TRBJ1-1, with unresolved D. Germline CDR1 and CDR2: SQVTM and ANQGSEA. The CDR3 totals 13 residues. V was cut by 7 bases and J by 1 base, with 13 bases left in between.

The gene calls are TRBV19 and TRBJ1-4; 7 nucleotides match TRBD1. The CDR3 is 15 amino acids. CDR1 is LNHDA, CDR2 SQIVND, per germline (reference sequence). Unmatched junction bases numbered 7, after V lost 4 bases and J lost 5 bases. The CDR3 loop reads CASSRRDSENEKLFF. In nucleotides, the CDR3 is TGTGCCAGTAGTAGAAGGGACAGCGAAAATGAAAAACTGTTTTTT.

The V call is TRBV10-3, the J call TRBJ2-2; 10 nucleotides line up with TRBD1. The junction had 7 bases not matched to a gene; V was cut back by 6 bases and J by 3 bases. The CDR3 is 16 amino acids. From germline, CDR1 is ENHRY and CDR2 SYGVKD. Written as DNA, the CDR3 is TGTGCCATCAGCCTTCGACAGGGGGCAGACACCGGGGAGCTGTTTTTT. It codes for CAISLRQGADTGELFF.

The V call is TRBV9, the J call TRBJ2-2; TRBD2 aligns across 10 bases. Germline CDR1 and CDR2: SGDLS and YYNGEE. The CDR3 contains 17 residues. Trimming cost V 5 bases and J 2 bases; bases outside gene matches: 9. As DNA, the CDR3 is TGTGCCAGCAGTCCTCCAGGACTAGCGGCTAACACCGGGGAGCTGTTTTTT. Protein product: CASSPPGLAANTGELFF.

This clone was found a few times. The chain carries TRBV5-6 and TRBJ2-1; 8 bases map to TRBD2. Germline CDR1 and CDR2: SGHDT and YYEEEE. CDR3 size: 15 residues. The ends lost 4 bases at V and 8 bases at J; junction bases unmatched: 11. The DNA for the CDR3 is TGTGCCAGCAGCCATGGCGGGACTAGTTCCTATGAGCAGTTCTTC. It yields the protein CASSHGGTSSYEQFF. Full variable domain (missing parts from reference TRBV5-6 and TRBJ2-1): DAGVTQSPTHLIKTRGQQVTLRCSPKSGHDTVSWYQQALGQGPQFIFQYYEEEERQRGNFPDRFSGHQFPNYSSELNVNALLLGDSALYLCASSHGGTSSYEQFFGPGTRLTVL.

V is TRBV4-1 and J is TRBJ2-2, with D possibly matching TRBD2 (6 bases). V lost 1 base to trimming and J lost 6 bases, with 9 bases between them. CDR1 MGHRA and CDR2 YSYEKL come from the germline V gene. The CDR3 totals 14 residues. Here the CDR3 reads CASSQAGAAGELFF. The CDR3 bases are TGCGCCAGCAGCCAAGCGGGAGCCGCCGGGGAGCTGTTTTTT.

This chain connects TRBV30 to TRBJ2-7; TRBD1 matches at 9 bases. The length of the CDR3 is 16 residues. Germline CDR1 GTSNPN, CDR2 SVGIG (reference sequence). Germline trimming cut 4 bases from V and 5 bases from J; bases unmatched to any gene: 15. CDR3 amino acids: CAWTRPGQGIRHEQYF. DNA for the CDR3: TGTGCCTGGACTCGCCCGGGACAGGGCATTAGGCACGAGCAGTACTTC.

Notes on this clone: One junction end does not reproduce the germline sequence, and a read error may be involved. The chain employs TRBV11-2 and TRBJ2-7; tentative D call: TRBD2 (6 bases). Germline values: CDR1 SGHAT, CDR2 FQNNGV. This CDR3 is built from 12 residues. CDR3 loop: CASSLDGGIPQF. The CDR3 nucleotides are TGTGCCAGCAGCTTAGATGGCGGGATCCCCCAGTTC.